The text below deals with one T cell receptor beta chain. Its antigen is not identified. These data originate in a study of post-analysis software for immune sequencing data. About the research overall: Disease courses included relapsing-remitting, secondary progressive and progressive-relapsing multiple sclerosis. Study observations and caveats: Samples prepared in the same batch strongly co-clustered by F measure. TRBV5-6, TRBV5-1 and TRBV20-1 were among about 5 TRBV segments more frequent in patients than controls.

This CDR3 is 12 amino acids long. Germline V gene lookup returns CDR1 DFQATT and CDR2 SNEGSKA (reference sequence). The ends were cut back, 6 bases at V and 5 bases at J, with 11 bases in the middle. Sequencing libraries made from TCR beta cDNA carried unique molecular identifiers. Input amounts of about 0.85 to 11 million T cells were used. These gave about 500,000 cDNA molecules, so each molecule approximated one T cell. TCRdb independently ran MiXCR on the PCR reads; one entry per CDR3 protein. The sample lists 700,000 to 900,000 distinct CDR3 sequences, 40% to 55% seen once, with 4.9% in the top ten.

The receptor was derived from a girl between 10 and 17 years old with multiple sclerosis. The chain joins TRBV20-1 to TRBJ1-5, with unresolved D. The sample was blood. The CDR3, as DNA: TGCAGTGCCAGGACCCTGGATCAGCCCCAGCATTTT. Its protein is CSARTLDQPQHF.